These 17 T cell receptor beta chains were sequenced from one sample in a study of blood T cell repertoires in COVID-19. Some clones are missing from TCRdb's copy, which holds only in-frame ones; the method was immunoSEQ multiplex PCR. The sample carries approximately 230,000 clones, around 83% recorded once. Sequencing was done on a sample of peripheral blood. The receptors were sampled from a man at least 80 years old with acute or convalescent COVID-19.

The V gene is TRBV19, the J gene TRBJ2-3, with D perhaps TRBD1 (5 bases). There are 14 residues in the CDR3. The V gene lost 6 bases and the J gene lost 5 bases, with 15 bases spanning the gap. Germline CDR1 LNHDA, CDR2 SQIVND (reference sequence). The CDR3 region has the DNA TGTGCCAGTAGCAGGGCCGCGTGGAGAGATACGCAGTATTTT. Translated: CASSRAAWRDTQYF. The whole variable domain, remainder taken from reference TRBV19 and TRBJ2-3, is DGGITQSPKYLFRKEGQNVTLSCEQNLNHDAMYWYRQDPGQGLRLIYYSQIVNDFQKGDIAEGYSVSREKKESFPLTVTSAQKNPTAFYLCASSRAAWRDTQYFGPGTRLTVL.

V gene TRBV7-6 combines with J gene TRBJ2-7, with a possible D match to TRBD2 (6 bases). The V end lost 1 base, the J end lost 0 bases, and 10 bases lay between the germline ends. CDR3 length: 15 residues. The germline V gene encodes CDR1 SGHVS and CDR2 FNYEAQ. This CDR3 reads CASSLEWGDSYEQYF. CDR3 in DNA: TGTGCCAGCAGCTTAGAATGGGGGGACTCCTACGAGCAGTACTTC.

This chain joins TRBV7-9 and TRBJ1-5, with 7 nucleotides matching TRBD1. CDR1 and CDR2 from the germline V gene are SEHNR and FQNEAQ (reference sequence). Trimming took 5 bases from V and 3 from J; bases not matched to a gene: 4. The CDR3 is 14 amino acids. In DNA, the CDR3 is TGTGCCAGCAGCGACGGGACAGACAATCAGCCCCAGCATTTT. As protein: CASSDGTDNQPQHF. The entire variable domain, with the rest obtained from reference TRBV7-9 and TRBJ1-5, is as follows: DTGVSQNPRHKITKRGQNVTFRCDPISEHNRLYWYRQTLGQGPEFLTYFQNEAQLEKSRLLSDRFSAERPKGSFSTLEIQRTEQGDSAMYLCASSDGTDNQPQHFGDGTRLSIL.

This clone was picked up a small number of times. The rearrangement links TRBV5-1 to TRBJ2-2; 10 bases fit TRBD1. V lost 7 bases, J lost 5 bases, and 8 bases stayed unmatched. Germline values: CDR1 SGHRS, CDR2 YFSETQ. The CDR3 length is 15 residues. CDR3 region: CASRFRTGGTGELFF. In nucleotides, the CDR3 is TGCGCCAGCCGGTTCAGGACAGGGGGAACCGGGGAGCTGTTTTTT. The variable domain in full, with the rest retrieved from reference TRBV5-1 and TRBJ2-2, is KAGVTQTPRYLIKTRGQQVTLSCSPISGHRSVSWYQQTPGQGLQFLFEYFSETQRNKGNFPGRFSGRQFSNSRSEMNVSTLELGDSALYLCASRFRTGGTGELFFGEGSRLTVL.

This sequence joins TRBV5-1 and TRBJ2-5; D is undetermined. Trimming left V 2 bases short and J 3 bases short, with 8 bases between. CDR1 and CDR2 from the germline V gene are SGHRS and YFSETQ. The CDR3 runs to 13 residues. The CDR3 bases are TGCGCCAGCAGCTTCTCACAGAAAGAGACCCAGTACTTC. Amino acids: CASSFSQKETQYF.

This chain connects TRBV19 to TRBJ1-1; TRBD1 aligns across 10 bases. The V gene's germline CDR1 is LNHDA and CDR2 SQIVND (reference sequence). Germline trimming cut 2 bases from V and 5 bases from J; bases unmatched to any gene: 5. The CDR3 length is 15 residues. CDR3 protein: CASSIRDRGYTEAFF. The DNA of the CDR3 is TGTGCCAGTAGTATACGGGACAGGGGCTATACTGAAGCTTTCTTT.

The chain recombines TRBV9 with TRBJ2-3; 7 bases line up with TRBD2. Germline values: CDR1 SGDLS, CDR2 YYNGEE. Trimming at V came to 0 bases and at J to 5 bases, leaving 6 bases not matched to a gene. CDR3 size: 15 residues. CDR3 residues: CASSVDGRSGDTQYF. In nucleotides, the CDR3 is TGTGCCAGCAGCGTAGACGGGAGGAGCGGAGATACGCAGTATTTT. Using reference TRBV9 and TRBJ2-3 for the parts outside the CDR3, the full variable domain is DSGVTQTPKHLITATGQRVTLRCSPRSGDLSVYWYQQSLDQGLQFLIQYYNGEERAKGNILERFSAQQFPDLHSELNLSSLELGDSALYFCASSVDGRSGDTQYFGPGTRLTVL.

V gene TRBV19 combines with J gene TRBJ1-6; TRBD1 aligns across 7 bases. Looked up from germline, CDR1 is LNHDA and CDR2 is SQIVND (reference sequence). V shed 7 bases, J shed 0 bases, and the junction held 15 bases outside the gene matches. The CDR3 runs 19 residues. The CDR3 DNA is TGTGCCAGTACTCCCACGTGGCAGGGGGAAAGCTCCTATAATTCACCCCTCCACTTT. Residues: CASTPTWQGESSYNSPLHF. Based on the CDR3 plus reference TRBV19 and TRBJ1-6, the full variable domain is DGGITQSPKYLFRKEGQNVTLSCEQNLNHDAMYWYRQDPGQGLRLIYYSQIVNDFQKGDIAEGYSVSREKKESFPLTVTSAQKNPTAFYLCASTPTWQGESSYNSPLHFGNGTRLTVT.

The rearrangement joins TRBV2 to TRBJ2-1, with D possibly TRBD2 on 5 matching bases. V dropped 7 bases and J dropped 0 bases, with 16 bases sitting between them. The germline CDR1 and CDR2 sequences are SNHLY and FYNNEI. The CDR3 covers 16 residues. The CDR3 region has the DNA TGTGCCAGCACCCGAGGGAACGGGGTCTCCTACAATGAGCAGTTCTTC. Translating gives CASTRGNGVSYNEQFF. Supplemented by reference TRBV2 and TRBJ2-1, the full variable domain reads EPEVTQTPSHQVTQMGQEVILRCVPISNHLYFYWYRQILGQKVEFLVSFYNNEISEKSEIFDDQFSVERPDGSNFTLKIRSTKLEDSAMYFCASTRGNGVSYNEQFFGPGTRLTVL.

The V call is TRBV10-3, the J call TRBJ2-1; tentatively, D is TRBD2 (6 bases). V lost 10 bases to trimming and J lost 4 bases, with 11 bases between them. The CDR3 loop spans 12 amino acids. The germline CDR1 and CDR2 sequences are ENHRY and SYGVKD. CDR3 in DNA: TGTGCCACCTCCCGGGAGTACAATGAGCAGTTCTTC. Translated, it gives CATSREYNEQFF.

The CDR3 region is CASSPVSGPGADTQYF. In nucleotides, the CDR3 is TGTGCCAGCAGCCCAGTCAGCGGGCCGGGGGCAGATACGCAGTATTTT. V gene TRBV11-3 combines with J gene TRBJ2-3; tentative D call: TRBD2 (6 bases). Germline CDR1 reads SGHNT; CDR2 reads YENEEA. V lost 5 bases and J 4 bases, leaving 19 bases between the germline ends. The CDR3 is 16 amino acids.

V and J are TRBV10-3 and TRBJ2-7; D is unclear. Trimming stripped 11 bases from V and 2 bases from J, with 10 bases between. Germline assignment: CDR1 ENHRY and CDR2 SYGVKD. The CDR3 consists of 11 residues. The DNA for the CDR3 is TGTGCCCACGCGGCAGCCTACGAGCAGTACTTC. It specifies CAHAAAYEQYF.

This clone was seen more than once but under ten times. This sequence joins TRBV5-8 and TRBJ1-2, with 7 bases aligning to TRBD1. In germline, CDR1 is SGHTS, CDR2 YDEGEE. V shed 7 bases, J shed 3 bases, and the junction held 9 bases outside the gene matches. The CDR3 has 14 residues. CDR3: CASLEQGWDYGYTF. In DNA, the CDR3 is TGTGCCAGCCTTGAACAGGGGTGGGACTATGGCTACACCTTC.

The rearrangement links TRBV6-5 to TRBJ2-1; 10 nucleotides align to TRBD2. Germline V lookup: CDR1 MNHEY, CDR2 SVGAGI. This CDR3 contains 15 residues. V shed 6 bases and J 5 bases; nucleotides not matched to a gene: 7. The CDR3 protein is CASRTIAGGDNEQFF. The CDR3, as DNA: TGTGCCAGCAGGACGATAGCGGGAGGTGACAATGAGCAGTTCTTC.

This clone was seen only a few times. V gene TRBV9 combines with J gene TRBJ2-2, with D perhaps TRBD1 (5 bases). With 1 base removed from V and 1 base from J, the gap between germline ends came to 11 bases. Germline V CDR1 and CDR2: SGDLS, YYNGEE. This CDR3 has 16 residues. The CDR3 protein is CASSVWAGKNTGELFF. CDR3 DNA: TGTGCCAGCAGCGTATGGGCAGGGAAGAACACCGGGGAGCTGTTTTTT. The whole variable domain, filled in from reference TRBV9 and TRBJ2-2, reads DSGVTQTPKHLITATGQRVTLRCSPRSGDLSVYWYQQSLDQGLQFLIQYYNGEERAKGNILERFSAQQFPDLHSELNLSSLELGDSALYFCASSVWAGKNTGELFFGEGSRLTVL.

The chain carries TRBV4-2 and TRBJ2-5; 14 bases map to TRBD2. The CDR3 sequence is 16 residues long. CDR1 and CDR2 from the germline V gene are LGHNA and YNFKEQ. V shed 1 base, J shed 3 bases, and the junction held 1 base outside the gene matches. Here the CDR3 reads CASSQGGLAGEETQYF. In DNA form, the CDR3 reads TGTGCCAGCAGCCAAGGGGGACTAGCGGGAGAAGAGACCCAGTACTTC.

This sequence joins TRBV6-6 and TRBJ1-5; maybe TRBD1 (6 bases). V lost 4 bases, J lost 7 bases, and 17 bases lay in between. The CDR3 loop spans 15 amino acids. CDR1 is MNHNY and CDR2 is SVGAGI in the germline V gene (reference sequence). CDR3 coding DNA: TGTGCCAGCAGTTCAGGGGTGGGGTATGGACAGCCCCAGCATTTT. Translation: CASSSGVGYGQPQHF.